This T cell receptor (beta chain) was profiled in a study of shared clonotypes between healthy human individuals. Study details: Per-donor plates numbered three CD4 naive, three CD4 memory, two CD8 naive and one CD8 memory.

Caucasian adults living in Nashville, Tennessee, provided all samples. The V gene's germline CDR1 is SGHTA and CDR2 FQGNSA. The ends were cut back, 4 bases at V and 3 bases at J, with 19 bases in the middle. The CDR3 consists of 16 residues. This table comes from immunoSEQ multiplex PCR, and its TCRdb copy is limited to in-frame clones, with some not included. The repertoire has around 720,000 clones, around 78% of them found once; the top ten carry under 2%. Findings and limits, study-wide: About 4.5% of naive CD4 clonotypes were common to a handful of donors. Clonotypes not shared had lower generation probabilities than those common to all four donors.

With respect to this clone: No antigen is known for it.

Sequenced input: memory CD4+ T cells sorted from blood. The sample's subset: CD45RA-negative fraction. The clonotype was recovered from a woman aged 25-40 years in good health. V is TRBV7-2 and J is TRBJ2-7; possible D gene TRBD2, 6 bases. The CDR3 nucleotides read TGTGCCAGCAGCTGGGGCCAACGGGGGTTACACTACGAGCAGTACTTC. It codes for CASSWGQRGLHYEQYF.